Shown below are 10 T cell receptor beta chains from a single sample sequenced in a study of vaccination and CD4 T cells after COVID-19. Treatment reported: approximately nine-day PBMC culture with coronavirus spike peptide pools or control peptides (ViraFEST assay). At the Johns Hopkins FTIC core, DNA taken from cultured CD4+ T cells was sequenced by way of the Oncomine TCR Beta short-read assay. TCRdb re-called the PCR reads with MiXCR, one entry per CDR3 protein. The table has about 12,000 distinct CDR3 sequences, roughly 66% seen once. These receptors' targets are unknown. The source was CD4+ T cells from blood, cultured in vitro, collected before SARS-CoV-2 vaccination. The receptors come from a human donor who had recovered from COVID-19.

This chain links TRBV6-1 with TRBJ2-4; 7 bases fit TRBD1. Unmatched junction bases numbered 1, after V lost 5 bases and J lost 0 bases. There are 14 residues in the CDR3. The germline V gene encodes CDR1 MNHNS and CDR2 SASEGT. CDR3 DNA sequence: TGTGCCAGCAGTCGACAGGGAGCCAAAAACATTCAGTACTTC. Translated, it gives CASSRQGAKNIQYF.

The chain couples TRBV6-2 or TRBV6-3 to TRBJ2-7; 7 bases are shared with TRBD2. The CDR3 runs to 14 residues. The germline CDR1 and CDR2 sequences are MNHEY and SVGEGT. J was trimmed by 3 bases and V by 4 bases; bases with no gene match: 6. In DNA form, the CDR3 reads TGTGCCAGCAGTTCCCCCTCGGGGGGCTACGAGCAGTACTTC. Its protein is CASSSPSGGYEQYF.

V usage is TRBV18 and J usage is TRBJ1-2; possibly TRBD1 for D (5 bases). V lost 2 bases, J lost 8 bases, and 12 bases lay in between. Germline V gives CDR1 KGHSH, CDR2 LQKENI. This CDR3 spans 13 amino acids. The chain's CDR3 is CASSPGREGGYTF. The CDR3 DNA follows: TGTGCCAGCTCACCAGGCAGGGAGGGCGGCTACACCTTC.

This clonotype has just a few counts. J is TRBJ2-7 and V is TRBV10-2; the match to TRBD2 covers 8 bases. There are 13 residues in the CDR3. Per germline, CDR1 WSHSY and CDR2 SAAADI. V was pared by 3 bases and J by 4 bases, with 2 bases of the junction left unmatched. Written as DNA, the CDR3 is TGCGCCAGCAGTGAAGGACTAGCATACGAGCAGTACTTC. This codes for CASSEGLAYEQYF.

CDR3 nucleotide sequence: TGTGCCAGCAGTTACGGAGACAGGGACAGTTCGAATTCACCCCTCCACTTT. This encodes CASSYGDRDSSNSPLHF. This rearrangement joins TRBV6-5 to TRBJ1-6; 7 bases are shared with TRBD1. J lost 7 bases, V lost 2 bases, and 11 bases had no gene match. The germline gives CDR1 MNHEY, CDR2 SVGAGI. This CDR3 spans 17 amino acids.

V gene TRBV20-1 combines with J gene TRBJ1-1; D is perhaps TRBD1 (5 bases). CDR1 is DFQATT and CDR2 is SNEGSKA in the germline V gene (reference sequence). Trimming shortened V by 5 bases and J by 4 bases, and 20 bases separated the two germline ends. The CDR3 is 15 amino acids. The CDR3 DNA reads as TGCAGTGCTGGAGCGGCGGGGGTCGGGCGCACTGAAGCTTTCTTT. Translation gives CSAGAAGVGRTEAFF.

This chain links TRBV19 with TRBJ1-2, with D possibly being TRBD1 (6 bases). Trimming shortened V by 3 bases and J by 4 bases, and 12 bases separated the two germline ends. Germline V gene sequence: CDR1 LNHDA, CDR2 SQIVND (reference sequence). There are 14 residues in the CDR3. CDR3 in DNA: TGTGCCAGTAGTATCCGGGGGCGTATCTATGGCTACACCTTC. This sequence encodes CASSIRGRIYGYTF.

The chain recombines TRBV4-2 with TRBJ1-2; possible D gene TRBD1, 5 bases. CDR3 length: 19 amino acids. Looked up from germline, CDR1 is LGHNA and CDR2 is YNFKEQ. V was pared by 3 bases and J by 4 bases, with 27 bases between. The CDR3 DNA follows: TGTGCCAGCAGCCAGGAGATCAGGGACTACCCTTTCGTGCCCTATGGCTACACCTTC. It specifies CASSQEIRDYPFVPYGYTF.

This clonotype is labeled large. The chain couples TRBV6-2 or TRBV6-3 to TRBJ1-3; D gene ambiguous. CDR3 length: 14 residues. The germline V gene encodes CDR1 MNHEY and CDR2 SVGEGT. V lost 7 bases and J lost 0, with 10 bases in between. The CDR3 nucleotides are TGTGCCAGCATGCGGACTCACTCTGGAAACACCATATATTTT. This translates into CASMRTHSGNTIYF.

This chain uses TRBV6-1 with TRBJ2-3, with D perhaps given as TRBD1 or TRBD2 (5 bases each). Trimming cost V 5 bases and J 0 bases, with 24 bases left between them. Germline CDR1 is MNHNS and CDR2 is SASEGT. This CDR3 has 19 amino acids. CDR3 DNA: TGTGCCAGCAGTCCTACCCTCGGGACGCGTTCCCCCAGCACAGATACGCAGTATTTT. Amino acid sequence: CASSPTLGTRSPSTDTQYF.